One sample yielded the 13 T cell receptor beta chains listed below, sequenced in a study of CD8+ T cells in alopecia areata. Extraction and reverse transcription of RNA yielded cDNA as the sequencing template. Clones were sequenced by immunoSEQ multiplex PCR, and TCRdb holds only the in-frame ones, with some missing. Here the sample spans approximately 180,000 clones, 40% to 65% being singletons. Indicated treatment: oral pan-JAK inhibitor, 5-10 mg twice daily. The specimen was CD8+ T cells sorted from blood, collected at week 24, from a patient treated with tofacitinib. These receptor sequences come from a human donor with alopecia areata.

J is TRBJ2-2 and V is TRBV6-5; D is unclear. V was pared by 2 bases and J by 5 bases, with 6 bases between. The CDR3 totals 13 residues. CDR1 is MNHEY, CDR2 SVGAGI, per germline. The CDR3 DNA sequence: TGTGCCAGCAGTTACGTCCGGACCGGGGAGCTGTTTTTT. Translated, it gives CASSYVRTGELFF.

The J gene is TRBJ2-1, the V gene TRBV9; maybe TRBD2 (5 bases). Looked up from germline, CDR1 is SGDLS and CDR2 is YYNGEE. The CDR3 has 12 residues. V was clipped by 7 bases and J by 8 bases, with 13 bases between them. DNA of the CDR3: TGTGCCAGCGGACTGGCTTCCGATGAGCAGTTCTTC. Protein: CASGLASDEQFF. Using reference TRBV9 and TRBJ2-1 for the parts outside the CDR3, the full variable domain is DSGVTQTPKHLITATGQRVTLRCSPRSGDLSVYWYQQSLDQGLQFLIQYYNGEERAKGNILERFSAQQFPDLHSELNLSSLELGDSALYFCASGLASDEQFFGPGTRLTVL.

V gene TRBV7-9 combines with J gene TRBJ1-2, with 12 bases lining up with TRBD1. The ends lost 5 bases at V and 8 bases at J; junction bases unmatched: 12. The CDR3 is 16 residues long. CDR1 and CDR2 from the germline V gene are SEHNR and FQNEAQ (reference sequence). The CDR3: CASSTPSGQGAEGYTF. The CDR3 bases are TGTGCCAGCAGCACCCCCTCGGGACAGGGGGCAGAGGGCTACACCTTC.

This rearrangement joins TRBV4-3 to TRBJ1-1; possible D gene TRBD1, 6 bases. Germline CDR1 LGHNA, CDR2 YSLEER. V dropped 3 bases and J dropped 4 bases, with 15 bases sitting between them. This CDR3 contains 15 residues. CDR3: CASSQVGQPATEAFF. The CDR3 DNA reads as TGCGCCAGCAGCCAGGTAGGACAGCCGGCCACTGAAGCTTTCTTT.

The V call is TRBV4-3, the J call TRBJ2-5; 7 nucleotides line up with TRBD2. Germline CDR1 and CDR2: LGHNA and YSLEER. Unmatched junction bases numbered 20, after V lost 0 bases and J lost 1 base. The CDR3 has 21 amino acids. The CDR3 DNA follows: TGCGCCAGCAGCCAAGAATGGGCAAAGCGGGGAGGTTACCTCTCCCAAGAGACCCAGTACTTC. This codes for CASSQEWAKRGGYLSQETQYF.

This rearrangement joins TRBV2 to TRBJ1-1; 8 bases fit TRBD1. After removal of 5 bases from V and 5 bases from J, the junction contained 7 bases not matched to a gene. The CDR3 is 14 residues long. Looked up from germline, CDR1 is SNHLY and CDR2 is FYNNEI. This chain's CDR3 is CASSRTGFKTEAFF. In DNA form, the CDR3 reads TGTGCCAGCAGTAGGACAGGGTTTAAGACTGAAGCTTTCTTT.

This chain uses TRBV27 with TRBJ2-7; 9 bases match TRBD1. CDR1 is MNHEY, CDR2 SMNVEV, per germline (reference sequence). The CDR3 has 14 residues. V dropped 6 bases and J dropped 3; count of bases not matched to a gene: 6. CDR3 in amino acids: CASSMNRGLYEQYF. For the CDR3, the DNA is TGTGCCAGCAGCATGAACAGGGGGCTCTACGAGCAGTACTTC.

The CDR3 bases are TGCGCCAGCAGCCGAGTGGACAGGGACAATGAGCAGTTCTTC. Protein product: CASSRVDRDNEQFF. The rearrangement links TRBV4-3 to TRBJ2-1, with TRBD1 matching over 8 bases. The CDR3 is 14 amino acids. V lost 4 bases and J lost 5; bases outside the gene matches: 4. Germline CDR1 and CDR2: LGHNA and YSLEER.

The V and J genes are TRBV4-3 and TRBJ2-1, with a possible D match to TRBD2 (5 bases). V was shortened by 0 bases and J by 5 bases, with 8 bases between the two germline ends. CDR1 and CDR2 (germline): LGHNA, YSLEER. This CDR3 comprises 14 residues. CDR3 bases: TGCGCCAGCAGCCAAGAGGAGGATGACAATGAGCAGTTCTTC. The encoded protein is CASSQEEDDNEQFF.

This clone came up a few times. In nucleotides, the CDR3 is TGTGCCAGCAGCTTAGATCGAACAGGGGCCGCTGAGCAGTTCTTC. Residues: CASSLDRTGAAEQFF. This chain uses TRBV11-2 with TRBJ2-1; 7 positions agree with TRBD1. Germline V lookup: CDR1 SGHAT, CDR2 FQNNGV. This CDR3 comprises 15 residues. V lost 0 bases and J lost 9; bases outside the gene matches: 8.

This clone was picked up a small number of times. V is TRBV30 and J is TRBJ1-1; 9 positions agree with TRBD1. This CDR3 contains 15 residues. J lost 5 bases, V lost 1 base, and 8 bases had no gene match. Germline values: CDR1 GTSNPN, CDR2 SVGIG (reference sequence). Here the CDR3 reads CAWSDPGQGGTEAFF. As DNA, the CDR3 is TGTGCCTGGAGTGACCCGGGACAGGGAGGGACTGAAGCTTTCTTT.

V usage is TRBV30 and J usage is TRBJ1-1; D gene unclear. The CDR3 has 14 amino acids. V gave up 7 bases and J gave up 1 base, with 16 bases separating them. Per germline, CDR1 GTSNPN and CDR2 SVGIG (reference sequence). For the CDR3, the DNA is TGTGCCTCCAACCGTGATGAGAAGAACACTGAAGCTTTCTTT. It translates to CASNRDEKNTEAFF.

The chain couples TRBV5-1 to TRBJ2-7; 7 positions match TRBD1. Germline loops: CDR1 SGHRS, CDR2 YFSETQ. Trimming took 0 bases from V and 4 from J; bases not matched to a gene: 4. This CDR3 has 14 residues. The CDR3 protein is CASSLGQGDYEQYF. The CDR3 DNA sequence: TGCGCCAGCAGCTTGGGACAGGGAGATTACGAGCAGTACTTC.